Given below is one TCR beta chain in context. Its antigen is currently unknown. The V end lost 8 bases, the J end lost 0 bases, and 14 bases lay between the germline ends. Germline V CDR1 and CDR2: LNHNV, YYDKDF (reference sequence). The CDR3 sequence is 15 residues long. The sample belongs to a study of T-cell memory formation after mild COVID-19. It was 5'RACE with constant-segment primers that produced the TCR alpha and TCR beta cDNA libraries, which carried sample barcodes and UMIs. TCRdb called the 5' RACE reads again in MiXCR, with one record for every CDR3 protein. The table lists nearly 110,000 distinct CDR3 sequences, around 15% of them singletons. Study findings and constraints: The study found contracting CD4+ clones mainly in CM and EM and contracting CD8+ clones in EMRA. Pre-infection memory contained some responding clones, which suggested that cross-reactive memory had joined.

The rearrangement uses TRBV15 and TRBJ1-5, with D hard to call. The receptor was derived from a man between 18 and 29 years old who had mild COVID-19 (a few samples of this study predate the infection). Cell type and time point are not known. The specimen sequenced was PBMCs or a T cell subset sorted from them (not recorded which). CDR3 DNA: TGTGCCACCGCTGCTACTAGAGGTAGCAATCAGCCCCAGCATTTT. Translated, it gives CATAATRGSNQPQHF.